This T cell receptor (beta chain) derives from a study of regulatory T cells in long-lasting Graves disease. Study-level findings and limits: The analysis examined peripheral blood only and excluded thyroid tissue.

Trimming took off 5 bases at V and 4 bases at J, with 8 bases between the two ends. CDR1 is DFQATT, CDR2 SNEGSKA, per germline (reference sequence). The CDR3 runs to 11 residues. The sample holds a few counts of this clonotype. Its antigen remains unidentified. Researchers made TCR beta libraries by using iRepertoire HTBI primers and running Arm-PCR on CDR3 regions. As handled by the study authors: Across samples, around 60 TRBV and some 15 TRBJ segments were found. MiXCR was run by TCRdb on the multiplex PCR reads, yielding one entry per CDR3 protein. These V and J calls derive from TCRdb rather than the authors' analysis. Here the sample spans fewer than 600,000 distinct CDR3 sequences, approximately 23% being singletons. Regarding time point: persistent/refractory GD, antithyroid drugs over 5 years with positive TRAb. RNA extracted from PBMCs served as the sequencing template.

The specimen was peripheral blood mononuclear cells (PBMCs), collected when the disease was refractory, from a patient treated with antithyroid drugs. The V gene is TRBV20-1, the J gene TRBJ2-5; no reliable D call. This clonotype was obtained from a female donor with Graves disease. CDR3 sequence reads: CSAGPPETQYF. The CDR3 coding sequence is TGCAGTGCTGGCCCCCCAGAGACCCAGTACTTC.